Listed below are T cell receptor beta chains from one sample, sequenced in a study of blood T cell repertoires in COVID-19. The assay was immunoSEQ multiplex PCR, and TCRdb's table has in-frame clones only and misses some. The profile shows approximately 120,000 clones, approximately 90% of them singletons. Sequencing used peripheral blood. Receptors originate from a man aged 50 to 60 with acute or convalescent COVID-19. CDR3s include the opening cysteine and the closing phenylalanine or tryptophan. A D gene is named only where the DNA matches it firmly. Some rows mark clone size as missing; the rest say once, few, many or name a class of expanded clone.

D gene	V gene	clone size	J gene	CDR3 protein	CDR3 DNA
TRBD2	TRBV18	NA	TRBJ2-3	CASSLPAGGTDTQYF	TGTGCCAGCTCCCTCCCGGCGGGGGGCACAGATACGCAGTATTTT
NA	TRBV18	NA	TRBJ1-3	CASSADSGNTIYF	TGTGCCAGCTCAGCGGACAGTGGAAACACCATATATTTT
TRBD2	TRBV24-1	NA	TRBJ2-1	CATSAPGLAGSGEQFF	TGTGCCACCAGTGCCCCGGGACTAGCGGGATCGGGTGAGCAGTTCTTC
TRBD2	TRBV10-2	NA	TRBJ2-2	CASSARSGRAGELFF	TGCGCCAGCAGTGCCCGTAGCGGGAGGGCCGGGGAGCTGTTTTTT
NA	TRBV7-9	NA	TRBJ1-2	CASSLAAPGGGYTF	TGTGCCAGCAGCTTAGCGGCTCCCGGGGGTGGCTACACCTTC
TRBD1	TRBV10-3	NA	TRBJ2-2	CAISPRDRAGELFF	TGTGCCATCAGTCCCCGAGACAGGGCCGGGGAGCTGTTTTTT
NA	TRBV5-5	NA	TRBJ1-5	CASSQGTGQPQHF	TGTGCCAGCAGCCAGGGGACCGGGCAGCCCCAGCATTTT
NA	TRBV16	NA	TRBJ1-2	CASSHSVNYGYTF	TGTGCCAGCAGCCACTCCGTGAACTATGGCTACACCTTC
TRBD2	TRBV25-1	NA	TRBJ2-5	CSTQGLVETQYF	TGCTCTACCCAGGGACTAGTAGAGACCCAGTACTTC
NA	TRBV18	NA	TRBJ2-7	CASSPGGEQYF	TGTGCCAGCTCACCAGGAGGGGAGCAGTACTTC
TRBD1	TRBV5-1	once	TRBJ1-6	CASSSGTVDNSPLHF	TGCGCCAGCAGCTCGGGGACAGTAGACAATTCACCCCTCCACTTT
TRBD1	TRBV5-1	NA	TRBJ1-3	CASSFGTGGNTIYF	TGCGCCAGCAGCTTCGGGACAGGGGGAAACACCATATATTTT
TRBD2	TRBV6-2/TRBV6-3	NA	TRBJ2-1	CASSYPSGTSGRAINEQFF	TGTGCCAGCAGTTACCCATCAGGGACTAGCGGGAGGGCCATCAATGAGCAGTTCTTC
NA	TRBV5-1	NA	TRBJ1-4	CASSLLWRTTNEKLFF	TGCGCCAGCAGCCTATTGTGGAGGACAACTAATGAAAAACTGTTTTTT
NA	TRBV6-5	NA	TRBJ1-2	CASSYSSQTSNYGYTF	TGTGCCAGCAGTTACTCGTCCCAGACTTCTAACTATGGCTACACCTTC
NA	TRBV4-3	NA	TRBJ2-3	CASSRVGGSGMTTDTQYF	TGCGCCAGCAGCCGGGTAGGGGGAAGCGGGATGACCACAGATACGCAGTATTTT
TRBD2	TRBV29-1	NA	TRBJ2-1	CSVGKAGGVLLNEQFF	TGCAGCGTTGGGAAGGCGGGAGGGGTATTGTTAAATGAGCAGTTCTTC
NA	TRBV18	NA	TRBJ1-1	CASSRSSGDTEAFF	TGTGCCAGCTCACGGTCCAGCGGCGACACTGAAGCTTTCTTT
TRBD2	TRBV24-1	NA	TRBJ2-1	CATSDTGLGRYNEQFF	TGTGCCACCAGTGACACGGGACTAGGACGGTACAATGAGCAGTTCTTC
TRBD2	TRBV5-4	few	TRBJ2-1	CASSLMLGAGAAEQFF	TGTGCCAGCAGCTTGATGCTGGGAGCGGGAGCGGCTGAGCAGTTCTTC
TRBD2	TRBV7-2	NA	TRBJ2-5	CASSSSGAQTQYF	TGTGCCAGCAGCTCTAGCGGGGCCCAGACCCAGTACTTC
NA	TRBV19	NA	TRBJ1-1	CASSPEPAGAPNTEAFF	TGTGCCAGTAGTCCCGAACCAGCGGGGGCTCCGAACACTGAAGCTTTCTTT
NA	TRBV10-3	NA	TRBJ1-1	CAISDSGTAKETEAFF	TGTGCCATCAGTGATTCGGGGACTGCTAAGGAGACTGAAGCTTTCTTT
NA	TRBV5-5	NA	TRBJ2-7	CASSKRDQREQYF	TGTGCCAGCAGCAAACGTGACCAGCGCGAGCAGTACTTC
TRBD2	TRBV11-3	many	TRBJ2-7	CASSLLAGVYEQYF	TGTGCCAGCAGCTTACTAGCGGGGGTTTACGAGCAGTACTTC
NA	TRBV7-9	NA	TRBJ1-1	CASSLAGHPNTEAFF	TGTGCCAGCAGCTTAGCGGGACACCCGAACACTGAAGCTTTCTTT
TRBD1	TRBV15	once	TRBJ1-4	CATSRDRDRGLSNEKLFF	TGTGCCACCAGCAGAGACCGGGACAGGGGGCTTTCTAATGAAAAACTGTTTTTT
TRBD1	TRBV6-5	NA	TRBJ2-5	CASSRGQGARETQYF	TGTGCCAGCAGTAGGGGACAGGGGGCAAGGGAGACCCAGTACTTC
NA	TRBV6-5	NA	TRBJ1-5	CASSYWPGSNQPQHF	TGTGCCAGCAGTTACTGGCCAGGATCCAATCAGCCCCAGCATTTT
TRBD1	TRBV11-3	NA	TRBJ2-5	CASSFFETGDQRETQYF	TGTGCCAGCAGCTTCTTTGAGACAGGGGATCAGAGAGAGACCCAGTACTTC
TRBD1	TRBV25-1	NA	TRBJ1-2	CASSDPGQGTYGYTF	TGTGCCAGCAGTGATCCGGGACAGGGGACCTATGGCTACACCTTC
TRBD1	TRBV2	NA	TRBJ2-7	CASRSTGGGSEQYF	TGTGCCAGCAGGTCGACAGGGGGAGGGAGCGAGCAGTACTTC
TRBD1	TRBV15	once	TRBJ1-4	CATSRDRGTGDEKLFF	TGTGCCACCAGCAGAGATCGAGGGACAGGGGATGAAAAACTGTTTTTT
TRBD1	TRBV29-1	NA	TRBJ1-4	CSAFTGEVREKLFF	TGCAGCGCATTTACAGGGGAGGTTCGTGAAAAACTGTTTTTT
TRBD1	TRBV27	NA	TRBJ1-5	CASKNQGGPWQPQHF	TGTGCCAGCAAGAATCAGGGGGGCCCTTGGCAGCCCCAGCATTTT
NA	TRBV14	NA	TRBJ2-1	CASSQGPRWGRALRSYNEQFF	TGTGCCAGCAGCCAAGGACCGCGTTGGGGCAGGGCTTTGAGGTCCTACAATGAGCAGTTCTTC
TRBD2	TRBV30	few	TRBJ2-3	CAWREGLAFTDTQYF	TGTGCCTGGAGGGAGGGACTAGCGTTCACAGATACGCAGTATTTT
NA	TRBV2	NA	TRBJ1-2	CASGIQTNYGCTF	TGTGCCAGCGGCATACAGACTAACTATGGCTGCACCTTC
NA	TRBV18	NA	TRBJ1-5	CASSQMGADQPQHF	TGTGCCAGCTCTCAGATGGGGGCCGATCAGCCCCAGCATTTT
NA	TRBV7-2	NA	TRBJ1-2	CASSLGLSYGYTF	TGTGCCAGCAGCTTGGGACTGTCCTATGGCTACACCTTC
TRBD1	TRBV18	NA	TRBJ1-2	CASSPQGAVYGYTF	TGTGCCAGCTCACCACAGGGGGCCGTCTATGGCTACACCTTC
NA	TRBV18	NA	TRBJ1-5	CASSPGAGFDGNQPQHF	TGTGCCAGCTCACCAGGGGCAGGGTTCGACGGCAATCAGCCCCAGCATTTT